Listed here are 9 T cell receptor beta chains from one sample, sequenced in a study of blood T cell repertoires in COVID-19. The assay was immunoSEQ multiplex PCR, and TCRdb's table has in-frame clones only and misses some. The sample holds approximately 310,000 clones; 85% are singletons and the top ten take under 2%. Sequencing was performed on PBMCs or T cells enriched from blood (not recorded which). Receptors originate from a woman in her 30s who had been exposed to COVID-19.

The chain is built from TRBV28 and TRBJ2-1; D uncertain. V gave up 3 bases and J gave up 0 bases, with 3 bases separating them. From germline, CDR1 is MDHEN and CDR2 SYDVKM. This CDR3 region has 13 residues. The CDR3 DNA follows: TGTGCCAGCAGTTTTCGCTCCTACAATGAGCAGTTCTTC. Translated: CASSFRSYNEQFF.

The V and J genes are TRBV7-9 and TRBJ2-2, with D possibly being TRBD2 (6 bases). V dropped 8 bases and J dropped 5 bases, with 9 bases sitting between them. The CDR3 spans 12 residues. The germline V gene has CDR1 SEHNR and CDR2 FQNEAQ (reference sequence). CDR3 in amino acids: CASGGSTGELFF. DNA of the CDR3: TGTGCCAGCGGAGGGAGTACCGGGGAGCTGTTTTTT.

The rearrangement uses TRBV4-3 and TRBJ1-1, with no clear D. V was cut by 0 bases and J by 5 bases, with 7 bases left in between. This CDR3 comprises 13 residues. Germline V lookup: CDR1 LGHNA, CDR2 YSLEER. The DNA for the CDR3 is TGCGCCAGCAGCCAAGATGAACGGACTGAAGCTTTCTTT. It translates to CASSQDERTEAFF.

The V call is TRBV2, the J call TRBJ2-2; possibly TRBD1 for D (6 bases). The CDR3 totals 14 residues. Germline loops: CDR1 SNHLY, CDR2 FYNNEI. V dropped 3 bases and J dropped 6 bases, with 11 bases sitting between them. The DNA of the CDR3 is TGTGCCAGCAGTGAGGCAGGGGTAGCCGGGGAGCTGTTTTTT. This encodes CASSEAGVAGELFF.

The chain joins TRBV28 to TRBJ1-4; D not resolved. From germline, CDR1 is MDHEN and CDR2 SYDVKM. V was trimmed by 6 bases and J by 5 bases, leaving 19 bases between them. CDR3 length equals 16 residues. The CDR3 DNA follows: TGTGCCAGCAGAGGTTCGGGTGGAGGCCGGAATGAAAAACTGTTTTTT. Protein sequence: CASRGSGGGRNEKLFF.

This chain uses TRBV12-3 or TRBV12-4 with TRBJ1-2; TRBD1 matches 8 bases. V trimming: 7 bases; J trimming: 4 bases; junction bases outside the gene matches: 5. This CDR3 is 13 amino acids long. The CDR3 loop reads CASIRTGSYGYTF. CDR3 DNA: TGTGCCAGCATCAGGACAGGGAGCTATGGCTACACCTTC.

In its sample, this clone was seen a few times. CDR3 DNA sequence: TGTGCCAGCAGCTTAGTTTCTGCAGGGGACTATGGCTACACCTTC. The encoded protein is CASSLVSAGDYGYTF. The J gene is TRBJ1-2, the V gene TRBV11-3; weak D call: TRBD1 (6 bases). Trimming pared 1 base from V and 3 bases from J, leaving 12 bases between. This CDR3 spans 15 amino acids. Germline CDR1 and CDR2: SGHNT and YENEEA.

This clone appeared a single time. The chain is built from TRBV4-3 and TRBJ2-3; TRBD2 agrees at 7 bases. Looked up from germline, CDR1 is LGHNA and CDR2 is YSLEER. Trimming at V came to 6 bases and at J to 4 bases, leaving 10 bases not matched to a gene. The CDR3 sequence is 15 residues long. The CDR3 region is CASRSSGASSDTQYF. The CDR3 DNA sequence: TGCGCCAGCAGGTCCAGCGGGGCCTCGTCAGATACGCAGTATTTT.

In its sample, this clone was seen once. This rearrangement joins TRBV19 to TRBJ2-7; possible D gene TRBD1, 5 bases. Germline V gene sequence: CDR1 LNHDA, CDR2 SQIVND (reference sequence). V dropped 5 bases and J dropped 3 bases, with 17 bases sitting between them. The CDR3 consists of 15 residues. The CDR3 is CASSLHRQSNYEQYF. Here the CDR3 DNA reads TGTGCCAGTAGTCTCCACCGACAGAGTAACTACGAGCAGTACTTC.